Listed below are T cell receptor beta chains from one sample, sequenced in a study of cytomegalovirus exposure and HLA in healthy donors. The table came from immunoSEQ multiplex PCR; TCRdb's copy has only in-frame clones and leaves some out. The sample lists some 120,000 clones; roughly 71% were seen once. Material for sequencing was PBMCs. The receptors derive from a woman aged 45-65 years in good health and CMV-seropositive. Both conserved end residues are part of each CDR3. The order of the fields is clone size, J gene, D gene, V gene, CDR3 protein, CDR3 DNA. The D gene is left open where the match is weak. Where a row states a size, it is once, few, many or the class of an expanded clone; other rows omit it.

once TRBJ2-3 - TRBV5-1 CASSLGPSRGTDTQYF TGCGCCAGCAGCTTGGGACCCTCGAGGGGCACAGATACGCAGTATTTT
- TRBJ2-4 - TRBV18 CASSPSPGPNIQYF TGTGCCAGCTCACCAAGCCCGGGTCCAAACATTCAGTACTTC
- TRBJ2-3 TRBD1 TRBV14 CASSQRPFGTGVGTDTQYF TGTGCCAGCAGCCAAAGACCCTTTGGGACAGGGGTCGGCACAGATACGCAGTATTTT
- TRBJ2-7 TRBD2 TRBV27 CASSPLWGGAYEQYF TGTGCCAGCAGCCCCCTTTGGGGGGGAGCCTACGAGCAGTACTTC
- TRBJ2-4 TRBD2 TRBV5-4 CASSLAGGGSKNIQYF TGTGCCAGCAGCTTGGCCGGGGGGGGGTCCAAAAACATTCAGTACTTC
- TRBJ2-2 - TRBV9 CASSVVRGGGAGELFF TGTGCCAGCAGCGTAGTCAGAGGGGGCGGGGCCGGGGAGCTGTTTTTT
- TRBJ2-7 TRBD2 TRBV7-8 CASSSPERGAPFSEQYF TGTGCCAGCAGCTCTCCTGAGCGGGGGGCCCCTTTTTCCGAGCAGTACTTC
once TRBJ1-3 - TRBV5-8 CASSSGTGNTIYF TGTGCCAGCAGCTCCGGTACCGGAAACACCATATATTTT
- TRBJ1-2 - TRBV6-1 CASSVGRAWDYGYTF TGTGCCAGCAGCGTGGGGAGGGCTTGGGACTATGGCTACACCTTC
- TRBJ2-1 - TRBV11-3 CASSLSRRNEQFF TGTGCCAGCAGCTTATCTAGAAGGAATGAGCAGTTCTTC
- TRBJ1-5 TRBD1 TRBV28 CASRRFGTENQPQHF TGTGCCAGCCGACGTTTCGGGACAGAAAATCAGCCCCAGCATTTT
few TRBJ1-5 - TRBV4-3 CASSQDPTGLQPQHF TGCGCCAGCAGCCAAGATCCCACAGGGTTGCAGCCCCAGCATTTT
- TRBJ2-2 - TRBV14 CASSQLAASFNTGELFF TGTGCCAGCAGCCAACTCGCTGCGTCCTTTAACACCGGGGAGCTGTTTTTT
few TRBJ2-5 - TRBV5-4 CASSTRQEETQYF TGTGCCAGCAGCACCCGACAGGAGGAGACCCAGTACTTC
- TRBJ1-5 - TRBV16 CASSGILEGGQPQHF TGTGCCAGCAGCGGGATATTGGAGGGAGGTCAGCCCCAGCATTTT
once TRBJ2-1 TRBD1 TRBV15 CATSRGDSYNEQFF TGTGCCACCAGCAGAGGGGACAGTTACAATGAGCAGTTCTTC
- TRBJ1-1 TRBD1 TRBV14 CASSLYRGLTEAFF TGTGCCAGCAGCCTGTACAGGGGGCTAACTGAAGCTTTCTTT
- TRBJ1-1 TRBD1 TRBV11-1 CASSRDRSNTEAFF TGTGCCAGCAGCCGGGACAGATCGAACACTGAAGCTTTCTTT
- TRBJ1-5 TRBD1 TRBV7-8 CASSSTGVHQPQHF TGTGCCAGCAGCTCCACAGGGGTTCATCAGCCCCAGCATTTT
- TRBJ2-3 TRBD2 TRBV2 CASSGGGAADTQYF TGTGCCAGCTCAGGCGGGGGGGCTGCAGATACGCAGTATTTT
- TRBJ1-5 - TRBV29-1 CSVVQGSENQPQHF TGCAGCGTCGTACAGGGTAGTGAGAATCAGCCCCAGCATTTT
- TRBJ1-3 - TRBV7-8 CASSLGSLRGIGNTIYF TGTGCCAGCAGCTTAGGATCCCTACGGGGAATCGGAAACACCATATATTTT
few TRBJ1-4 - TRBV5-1 CASSFAGSNEKLFF TGCGCCAGCAGCTTTGCAGGGTCAAATGAAAAACTGTTTTTC
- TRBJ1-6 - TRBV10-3 CAISESSARGGDSPLHF TGTGCCATCAGTGAGTCGTCGGCCAGGGGTGGGGATTCACCCCTCCACTTT
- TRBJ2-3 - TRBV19 CASTDYSTDTQYF TGTGCCAGTACGGACTATAGCACAGATACGCAGTATTTT
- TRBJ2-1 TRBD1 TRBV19 CASSMPPGGVGYNEQFF TGTGCCAGTAGTATGCCCCCAGGGGGCGTCGGCTACAATGAGCAGTTCTTC
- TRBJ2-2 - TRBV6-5 CASQTPRGTGELFF TGTGCCAGCCAAACCCCGCGGGGCACCGGGGAGCTGTTTTTT
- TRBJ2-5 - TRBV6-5 CASSGYSTGTQYF TGTGCCAGCAGCGGATACTCTACGGGGACCCAGTACTTC
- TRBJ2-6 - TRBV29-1 CSVGLGTGANVLTF TGCAGCGTTGGCCTAGGAACTGGGGCCAACGTCCTGACTTTC
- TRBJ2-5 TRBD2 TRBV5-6 CASSYVFTSGVMETQYF TGTGCCAGCAGCTATGTTTTTACTAGCGGGGTTATGGAGACCCAGTACTTC
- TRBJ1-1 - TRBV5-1 CASSLAVGANTEAFF TGCGCCAGCAGCTTGGCGGTTGGGGCGAACACTGAAGCTTTCTTT
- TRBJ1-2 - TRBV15 CATSREQGYGYTF TGTGCCACCAGCAGAGAACAGGGATATGGCTACACCTTC
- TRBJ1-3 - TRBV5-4 CASSLVGENTIYF TGTGCCAGCAGCTTGGTGGGAGAAAACACCATATATTTT
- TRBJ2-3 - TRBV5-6 CASSLKGGPEDTQYF TGTGCCAGCAGCTTGAAGGGGGGGCCGGAAGATACGCAGTATTTT
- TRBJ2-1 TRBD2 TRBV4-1 CASSQAQTSGGKSEQFF TGCGCCAGCAGCCAAGCACAGACTAGCGGGGGGAAAAGTGAGCAGTTCTTC
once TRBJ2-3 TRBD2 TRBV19 CASSIRAGGHTDTQYF TGTGCCAGTAGTATTCGAGCGGGGGGGCACACAGATACGCAGTATTTT
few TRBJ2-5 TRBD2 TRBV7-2 CASSKRLADETQYF TGTGCCAGCAGCAAAAGACTAGCAGATGAGACCCAGTACTTC
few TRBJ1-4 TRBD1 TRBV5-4 CASSSSTGWEKLFF TGTGCCAGCAGCTCTTCGACAGGGTGGGAAAAACTGTTTTTT
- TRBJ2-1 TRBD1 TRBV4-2 CASSQPGQGGEQFF TGTGCCAGCAGCCAGCCGGGACAGGGCGGTGAGCAGTTCTTC
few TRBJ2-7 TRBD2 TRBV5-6 CASSDSSGGSYEQYF TGTGCCAGCAGTGATTCTAGCGGGGGCTCCTACGAGCAGTACTTC
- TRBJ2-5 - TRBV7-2 CASSRQVQETQYF TGTGCCAGCAGCCGACAGGTTCAAGAGACCCAGTACTTC
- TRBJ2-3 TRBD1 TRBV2 CARSGQGDSPQYF TGTGCCAGATCGGGACAGGGGGACTCACCGCAGTATTTT
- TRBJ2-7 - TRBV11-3 CASGAGYEQYF TGTGCCAGCGGGGCAGGCTACGAGCAGTACTTC